The 25 T cell receptor beta chains below come from one sample, sequenced in a study of blood T cell repertoires in COVID-19. Repertoires were generated with immunoSEQ multiplex PCR, while TCRdb's copy carries only in-frame clones and drops some. The table includes 50,000 to 70,000 clones, more than 85% detected once. Sequencing used peripheral blood. These receptors were collected from a human donor with active COVID-19. The donor label of this sample is uncertain.

V is TRBV4-2 and J is TRBJ1-3, with D tentatively TRBD1 (5 bases). The CDR3 covers 14 residues. Trimming removed 3 bases from V and 4 bases from J, with 10 bases in between. Germline loops: CDR1 LGHNA, CDR2 YNFKEQ. CDR3 nucleotide sequence: TGTGCCAGCAGCCAGGTGGGGGGGGGAAACACCATATATTTT. The encoded protein is CASSQVGGGNTIYF.

This clone showed up just a few times. The chain combines TRBV28 with TRBJ2-7; D gene uncertain. V lost 8 bases and J lost 4, with 18 bases in between. Germline CDR1 reads MDHEN; CDR2 reads SYDVKM. This CDR3 is built from 14 residues. CDR3 sequence: CASADSRRRYEQYF. The CDR3 DNA sequence: TGTGCCAGCGCAGATTCGAGGCGACGGTACGAGCAGTACTTC.

CDR3 amino acids: CASSLVGSSGNTIYF. DNA of the CDR3: TGTGCCAGCAGCTTGGTGGGGAGCTCTGGAAACACCATATATTTT. The V gene is TRBV5-5, the J gene TRBJ1-3; D unresolved. V shed 0 bases and J shed 0 bases, with 7 bases lying between them. The CDR3 has 15 residues. Germline V gene data show CDR1 as SGHKS and CDR2 as YYEKEE (reference sequence). Full variable domain (missing parts from reference TRBV5-5 and TRBJ1-3): DAGVTQSPTHLIKTRGQQVTLRCSPISGHKSVSWYQQVLGQGPQFIFQYYEKEERGRGNFPDRFSARQFPNYSSELNVNALLLGDSALYLCASSLVGSSGNTIYFGEGSWLTVV.

The rearrangement links TRBV5-4 to TRBJ1-2; D is ambiguous. Germline loops: CDR1 SGHNT, CDR2 YYREEE (reference sequence). The CDR3 has 15 residues. Trimming removed 4 bases from V and 0 bases from J, with 13 bases in between. CDR3 protein: CASSPTPATNYGYTF. The CDR3 DNA follows: TGTGCCAGCAGCCCTACCCCCGCGACTAACTATGGCTACACCTTC.

The rearrangement uses TRBV29-1 and TRBJ1-5; TRBD1 matches 8 bases. Germline V lookup: CDR1 SQVTM, CDR2 ANQGSEA. This CDR3 contains 13 residues. Unmatched junction bases numbered 5, after V lost 5 bases and J lost 5 bases. The CDR3: CSVRQGFDQPQHF. CDR3 sequence (DNA): TGCAGCGTTCGACAGGGGTTCGATCAGCCCCAGCATTTT.

This chain joins TRBV24-1 and TRBJ2-1; D is possibly TRBD1 (7 bases). The germline V and J ends were trimmed by 2 bases and 8 bases, with 12 bases remaining between them. The CDR3 runs 14 residues. Per germline, CDR1 KGHDR and CDR2 SFDVKD. The chain's CDR3 is CATSDSSRGDEQFF. CDR3 nucleotide sequence: TGTGCCACCAGTGATTCGTCCAGGGGGGATGAGCAGTTCTTC.

V gene TRBV25-1 combines with J gene TRBJ1-3; 9 bases match TRBD1. The V and J ends lost 3 bases and 4 bases, in that order; junction bases with no gene match: 4. Germline CDR1 and CDR2: MGHDK and SYGVNS. The CDR3 covers 15 residues. This CDR3 reads CASSERTGVGNTIYF. CDR3 nucleotide sequence: TGTGCCAGCAGTGAGCGGACAGGGGTAGGAAACACCATATATTTT.

The chain has TRBV7-8 and TRBJ2-1; 8 nucleotides align to TRBD1. CDR1 is SGHVS and CDR2 is FQNEAQ in the germline V gene. With 5 bases clipped from V and 5 bases from J, the junction kept 8 bases outside the gene matches. This CDR3 has 15 amino acids. The CDR3 protein is CASSRTGGRDNEQFF. The CDR3 DNA sequence: TGTGCCAGCAGCAGAACAGGGGGTCGGGACAATGAGCAGTTCTTC.

The chain joins TRBV2 to TRBJ1-2; tentative D call: TRBD1 (6 bases). The V gene lost 4 bases and the J gene lost 4 bases, with 16 bases spanning the gap. CDR3 length: 15 residues. Germline V lookup: CDR1 SNHLY, CDR2 FYNNEI. DNA of the CDR3: TGTGCCAGCAGTGTGAAAAATACAGGGAGCTATGGCTACACCTTC. It encodes CASSVKNTGSYGYTF.

The chain employs TRBV11-2 and TRBJ1-1, with 9 positions matching TRBD1. The germline CDR1 and CDR2 sequences are SGHAT and FQNNGV. The V and J ends lost 1 base and 5 bases, in that order; junction bases with no gene match: 14. CDR3 length equals 18 residues. The CDR3 nucleotides read TGTGCCAGCAGCTTAGGGTTAATTTTACAGGGGGCAGAAACTGAAGCTTTCTTT. Translating it yields CASSLGLILQGAETEAFF.

V usage is TRBV5-6 and J usage is TRBJ1-2, with TRBD1 matching over 7 bases. The J segment lost 2 bases and the V segment lost 4 bases, leaving 2 bases of the junction unmatched. This CDR3 has 13 amino acids. The germline gives CDR1 SGHDT, CDR2 YYEEEE. CDR3 bases: TGTGCCAGCAGCCGGGGACAGAACTATGGCTACACCTTC. It is translated as CASSRGQNYGYTF.

The V and J genes are TRBV10-3 and TRBJ2-1; 10 bases map to TRBD2. V dropped 5 bases and J dropped 0; count of bases not matched to a gene: 1. The CDR3 runs 15 residues. Germline values: CDR1 ENHRY, CDR2 SYGVKD. CDR3 DNA: TGTGCCATCAGTCCTAGCGGGAGCTCCTACAATGAGCAGTTCTTC. Translated, it gives CAISPSGSSYNEQFF.

The CDR3 spells CASSTRGGKVTGQYF. The DNA for the CDR3 is TGTGCCAGCAGTACACGGGGCGGGAAGGTTACGGGGCAGTACTTC. This rearrangement joins TRBV28 to TRBJ2-7, with a possible D match to TRBD2 (6 bases). V lost 5 bases and J 9 bases, leaving 23 bases between the germline ends. The CDR3 consists of 15 residues. CDR1 and CDR2 (germline): MDHEN, SYDVKM.

The genes are TRBV5-6 and TRBJ1-2; 8 bases match TRBD1. CDR3 length equals 13 residues. The germline V gene has CDR1 SGHDT and CDR2 YYEEEE. V lost 5 bases and J lost 7; bases outside the gene matches: 7. CDR3 in amino acids: CASRTWTGFGYTF. The CDR3 coding sequence is TGTGCCAGCAGGACTTGGACAGGGTTTGGCTACACCTTC.

J is TRBJ2-2 and V is TRBV3-1 (or the pseudogene TRBV3-2); TRBD2 matches 9 bases. The CDR3 is 16 residues long. CDR1 LGHDT and CDR2 YNNKEL come from the germline V gene (reference sequence). The ends lost 1 base at V and 2 bases at J; junction bases unmatched: 2. Here the CDR3 reads CASSQGLADNTGELFF. CDR3 bases: TGTGCCAGCAGCCAAGGACTAGCGGACAACACCGGGGAGCTGTTTTTT.

The rearrangement links TRBV4-3 to TRBJ2-7, with 10 bases that match TRBD1. The CDR3 consists of 14 residues. Germline-derived CDR1 and CDR2 are LGHNA and YSLEER. The trim removed 3 bases at V and 6 bases at J, leaving 5 bases unmatched. Here the CDR3 reads CASSQATGGFEQYF. CDR3 coding DNA: TGCGCCAGCAGCCAGGCGACAGGGGGCTTCGAGCAGTACTTC.

This clone has a single count. This chain connects TRBV5-5 to TRBJ2-5, with 10 bases lining up with TRBD2. CDR3 length equals 15 residues. Germline values: CDR1 SGHKS, CDR2 YYEKEE (reference sequence). The V and J ends lost 0 bases and 5 bases, in that order; junction bases with no gene match: 4. This CDR3 is CASSLGSAGGETQYF. The CDR3 DNA sequence: TGTGCCAGCAGCTTGGGATCAGCGGGAGGGGAGACCCAGTACTTC.

The rearrangement joins TRBV28 to TRBJ1-2; 7 bases match TRBD1. CDR3 length: 14 amino acids. The germline CDR1 and CDR2 sequences are MDHEN and SYDVKM. The V gene end was trimmed by 3 bases and the J gene end by 4 bases; junction bases not matched to a gene: 5. CDR3 sequence (DNA): TGTGCCAGCAGTTTTTCGACAGGGACCTATGGCTACACCTTC. Translated: CASSFSTGTYGYTF.

The chain uses TRBV4-3 and TRBJ1-4, with 7 bases identical to TRBD1. The junction had 4 bases not matched to a gene; V was cut back by 2 bases and J by 7 bases. Per the germline V gene, CDR1 is LGHNA and CDR2 is YSLEER. This CDR3 has 14 residues. The CDR3: CASSQRPGGEKLFF. CDR3 in DNA: TGCGCCAGCAGCCAAAGGCCAGGGGGTGAAAAACTGTTTTTT.

This clone has a single count. V and J are TRBV18 and TRBJ2-2; no definite D call. The CDR3 contains 17 residues. Germline V gene data show CDR1 as KGHSH and CDR2 as LQKENI. The V gene lost 2 bases and the J gene lost 1 base, with 14 bases spanning the gap. CDR3 in amino acids: CASSPSVLPQNTGELFF. For the CDR3, the DNA is TGTGCCAGCTCACCATCAGTTTTACCACAGAACACCGGGGAGCTGTTTTTT.

This chain connects TRBV6-6 to TRBJ2-2; 12 bases are a match to TRBD2. The CDR3 is 19 residues long. In germline, CDR1 is MNHNY, CDR2 SVGAGI (reference sequence). J gave up 5 bases and V 5 bases, and 15 bases lay outside the gene matches. The CDR3 loop is CASSRFPLTSGGATGELFF. The CDR3 DNA reads as TGTGCCAGCAGTCGATTCCCTCTGACTAGCGGGGGTGCTACCGGGGAGCTGTTTTTT.

This rearrangement joins TRBV5-1 to TRBJ1-5; D remains unclear. CDR3 length: 15 amino acids. The V gene lost 2 bases and the J gene lost 0 bases, with 9 bases spanning the gap. In germline, CDR1 is SGHRS, CDR2 YFSETQ. CDR3 region: CASSFSGGSNQPQHF. The CDR3 DNA is TGCGCCAGCAGCTTCTCAGGTGGTAGCAATCAGCCCCAGCATTTT.

V gene TRBV10-3 combines with J gene TRBJ1-4; 7 bases align to TRBD1. CDR1 and CDR2 (germline): ENHRY, SYGVKD. This CDR3 region has 14 residues. V trimming: 3 bases; J trimming: 11 bases; junction bases outside the gene matches: 9. In nucleotides, the CDR3 is TGTGCCATCAGTGAAAAACAGGGGTTCGGGAAACTGTTTTTT. This codes for CAISEKQGFGKLFF.

The chain employs TRBV9 and TRBJ2-1, with TRBD2 matching 8 bases. Unmatched junction bases numbered 8, after V lost 0 bases and J lost 3 bases. The germline CDR1 and CDR2 sequences are SGDLS and YYNGEE. The CDR3 contains 17 residues. CDR3 sequence: CASSVESYGTSYNEQFF. In DNA, the CDR3 is TGTGCCAGCAGCGTAGAAAGTTACGGGACTAGCTACAATGAGCAGTTCTTC.

V usage is TRBV28 and J usage is TRBJ1-1, with D tentatively TRBD1 (5 bases). Germline V gives CDR1 MDHEN, CDR2 SYDVKM. The ends were cut back, 2 bases at V and 3 bases at J, with 7 bases in the middle. This CDR3 region has 13 residues. CDR3 coding DNA: TGTGCCAGCAGTTTAACGACAGACACTGAAGCTTTCTTT. Its protein product is CASSLTTDTEAFF. Using reference TRBV28 and TRBJ1-1 for the parts outside the CDR3, the full variable domain is DVKVTQSSRYLVKRTGEKVFLECVQDMDHENMFWYRQDPGLGLRLIYFSYDVKMKEKGDIPEGYSVSREKKERFSLILESASTNQTSMYLCASSLTTDTEAFFGQGTRLTVV.